This T cell receptor (beta chain) was recorded in a study of blood T cell repertoires in COVID-19. The CDR3 runs to 13 residues. Germline CDR1 and CDR2: SGHAT and FQNNGV. V lost 1 base, J lost 5 bases, and 9 bases lay in between. TCRdb's table, derived via immunoSEQ multiplex PCR, lists solely in-frame clones and lacks some. This sample has about 140,000 clones, with roughly four fifths found just once. This sequence was found in a man older than 75 with acute or convalescent COVID-19. The specimen sequenced was peripheral blood. The chain recombines TRBV11-2 with TRBJ2-7, with D hard to call. In nucleotides, the CDR3 is TGTGCCAGCAGCTTAGCCGTCTCTGACGAGCAGTACTTC. Amino acid sequence: CASSLAVSDEQYF.